The 31 T cell receptor beta chains below come from one sample, sequenced in a study of tumor-infiltrating lymphocytes in oesophageal squamous cell carcinoma. MiXCR, run by TCRdb on the PCR reads, gives a single entry per CDR3 protein. The repertoire consists of over 15,000 distinct CDR3 sequences, with roughly half occurring once and the leading ten covering approximately 40%. Sequencing used esophageal tumor tissue. These receptors were obtained from a female donor with esophageal squamous cell carcinoma.

The J gene is TRBJ2-5, the V gene TRBV11-3, with 7 bases matching TRBD1. TRBJ2-1 explains the end of the DNA better; the J call may be wrong. Germline V gives CDR1 SGHNT, CDR2 YENEEA. This CDR3 spans 15 amino acids. DNA of the CDR3: TGTGCCAGCAGCACCCAGGGGGACGGATACAATGAGCAGTTCTTC. Translating it yields CASSTQGDGYNEQFF.

V usage is TRBV12-3 or TRBV12-4 and J usage is TRBJ2-5; the match to TRBD2 covers 10 bases. Trimming removed 6 bases from V and 3 bases from J; junction bases left unmatched: 10. This CDR3 spans 16 amino acids. This CDR3 reads CASSSPTTSGEETQYF. The CDR3 DNA reads as TGTGCCAGCAGCTCCCCGACTACTAGCGGGGAAGAGACCCAGTACTTC.

The CDR3 bases are TGTGCCACCTGGTTGGGGATCCACGAGCAGTACTTC. This translates into CATWLGIHEQYF. The chain combines TRBV6-6 with TRBJ2-7; D is unclear. The CDR3 is made up of 12 amino acids. Per the germline V gene, CDR1 is MNHNY and CDR2 is SVGAGI (reference sequence). Trimming took off 10 bases at V and 5 bases at J, with 15 bases between the two ends.

J is TRBJ1-6 and V is TRBV12-3 or TRBV12-4, with 7 nucleotides matching TRBD1. Losses at the gene ends were 7 bases for V and 6 bases for J; bases not matched to a gene: 6. This CDR3 is 14 amino acids long. The CDR3 coding sequence is TGTGCCAGCACCAGGGGGGGTGTTAATTCACCCCTCCACTTT. This sequence encodes CASTRGGVNSPLHF.

The rearrangement joins TRBV7-2 to TRBJ2-5; D may be TRBD1 (5 bases). Judging by the DNA end, TRBJ2-7 fits better; the J call may be wrong. The CDR3 loop spans 12 amino acids. CDR1 and CDR2 from the germline V gene are SGHTA and FQGNSA. CDR3 sequence: CASRAGLYEQYF. The CDR3 bases are TGTGCCAGCCGTGCAGGGCTGTACGAGCAGTACTTC.

CDR3 loop: CASSDGTSGSTDTQYF. The CDR3 coding sequence is TGTGCCAGCAGTGACGGGACTAGCGGGAGCACAGATACGCAGTATTTT. The chain recombines TRBV6-4 with TRBJ2-3, with 12 bases lining up with TRBD2. Looked up from germline, CDR1 is MRHNA and CDR2 is SNTAGT. J was trimmed by 0 bases and V by 2 bases; bases with no gene match: 0. This CDR3 comprises 16 residues.

This clonotype is judged large. The rearrangement links TRBV7-2 to TRBJ2-5; D is ambiguous. The V gene lost 3 bases and the J gene lost 3 bases, with 8 bases spanning the gap. The CDR3 has 13 residues. Germline lookup yields CDR1 SGHTA and CDR2 FQGNSA. CDR3 region: CASSFFGEETQYF. The CDR3 region has the DNA TGTGCCAGCAGCTTTTTTGGGGAAGAGACCCAGTACTTC.

This chain joins TRBV12-3 or TRBV12-4 and TRBJ2-2; D gene ambiguous. The CDR3 loop spans 16 amino acids. Trimming removed 6 bases from V and 4 bases from J, with 18 bases in between. This chain's CDR3 is CASSTRTHRGTGELFF. Written as DNA, the CDR3 is TGTGCCAGCAGCACCCGGACCCACAGAGGCACCGGGGAGCTGTTTTTT.

The rearrangement joins TRBV11-1 to TRBJ2-7; the D is unclear. The DNA end is more similar to TRBJ1-2, so the J call may be wrong. The CDR3 is 18 amino acids. The germline CDR1 and CDR2 sequences are SGHAT and FQDESV (reference sequence). The CDR3 reads CASSFSGWLEPTNYGYTF. CDR3 bases: TGTGCCAGCAGCTTTAGTGGGTGGTTGGAGCCTACTAACTATGGCTACACCTTC.

V and J are TRBV7-6 and TRBJ2-5; TRBD2 might be the D (6 bases). Germline V gene sequence: CDR1 SGHVS, CDR2 FNYEAQ. The CDR3 contains 15 residues. V lost 0 bases, J lost 2 bases, and 10 bases lay in between. CDR3 in amino acids: CASSLAGRGQETQYF. CDR3 nucleotide sequence: TGTGCCAGCAGCTTAGCGGGACGGGGGCAAGAGACCCAGTACTTC.

In this sample, this clonotype turned up many times. The rearrangement uses TRBV14 and TRBJ1-1; D is perhaps TRBD1 (6 bases). The germline V gene encodes CDR1 SGHDN and CDR2 FVKESK. V lost 1 base and J lost 2, with 8 bases in between. This CDR3 region has 14 residues. The CDR3 loop is CASSQGQANTEAFF. The CDR3 DNA sequence: TGTGCCAGCAGCCAAGGACAGGCCAACACTGAAGCTTTCTTT.

The chain employs TRBV6-7 and TRBJ2-4; no clear D gene. The J call is doubtful: the DNA matches TRBJ2-1 better. TRBV6-7 is annotated as an ORF whose role is uncertain. The CDR3 loop spans 11 amino acids. The CDR3 sequence: CASSSPQEQFF. The CDR3 region has the DNA TGTGCCAGCAGTTCGCCCCAGGAGCAGTTCTTC.

The table lists this clonotype with many counts. Since no conserved phenylalanine or tryptophan closes the CDR3, a read error is the likely cause. No DNA is shown, since the ends of the CDR3 on it are uncertain; the CDR3 is the one TCRdb lists. The chain employs TRBV7-9 and TRBJ2-7; the table's TRBD1 call for D was not verified on the DNA. Including both end residues, the CDR3 is 16 amino acids long. Germline V gene lookup returns CDR1 SEHNR and CDR2 FQNEAQ (reference sequence). The CDR3 region is CASSLEGVGVGYTFGS.

Concerning this clonotype: It may be a read error: a sequence one base away is much more abundant. This chain's CDR3 is CASSPGGVRSYEQFF. CDR3 coding DNA: TGTGCCAGCAGCCCTGGAGGGGTGAGGTCCTACGAGCAGTTCTTC. The genes are TRBV28 and TRBJ2-7; maybe TRBD2 (6 bases). Judging by the DNA end, TRBJ2-1 fits better; the J call may be wrong. The CDR3 totals 15 residues. Germline loops: CDR1 MDHEN, CDR2 SYDVKM.

V gene TRBV7-8 combines with J gene TRBJ2-4; the D gene is possibly TRBD1 (6 bases). The J call may be wrong; the DNA end is better matched by TRBJ1-2. There are 15 residues in the CDR3. Germline V gene sequence: CDR1 SGHVS, CDR2 FQNEAQ. Here the CDR3 DNA reads TGTGCCAGCAGCTTAAGCACAGGGAGGAGTATTGGCTACACCTTC. This encodes CASSLSTGRSIGYTF.

In regard to this clonotype: The CDR3 end shows no conserved phenylalanine or tryptophan, and so a read error is likely. Because the CDR3's place on the DNA is in doubt, the DNA is left out and the CDR3 is given as listed by TCRdb. V gene TRBV4-1 combines with J gene TRBJ2-6; TRBD1 is the table's D call and was not checked against the DNA. The CDR3 spans 18 amino acids, including both terminal residues. CDR1 is MGHRA, CDR2 YSYEKL, per germline. CDR3: CASSHTGTKGNSPLHFGN.

The chain carries TRBV11-2 and TRBJ2-3; TRBD1 is a possible D gene (6 bases). This CDR3 is built from 15 residues. The V end was cut by 5 bases, the J end by 6 bases, with 18 bases between. CDR1 is SGHAT, CDR2 FQNNGV, per germline. CDR3 in amino acids: CASSPPGAQLDTQYF. CDR3 in DNA: TGTGCCAGCAGCCCCCCAGGGGCGCAATTGGATACGCAGTATTTT.

Many counts were recorded for this clonotype. The chain employs TRBV2 and TRBJ1-2, with TRBD1 matching over 9 bases. The ends lost 6 bases at V and 2 bases at J; junction bases unmatched: 10. The CDR3 is made up of 16 amino acids. CDR1 is SNHLY, CDR2 FYNNEI, per germline. The CDR3 nucleotides are TGTGCCAGCAGGCTACCGACAGGGGGGCTGAACTATGGCTACACCTTC. Residues: CASRLPTGGLNYGYTF.

The gene calls are TRBV11-2 and TRBJ1-1, with D possibly matching TRBD1 (5 bases). V lost 0 bases to trimming and J lost 1 base, with 9 bases between them. The CDR3 is made up of 15 amino acids. From germline, CDR1 is SGHAT and CDR2 FQNNGV. As DNA, the CDR3 is TGTGCCAGCAGCTTAGATGGGGGGGGGAACACTGAAGCTTTCTTT. This gives the protein CASSLDGGGNTEAFF. The complete variable domain, with remaining parts taken from reference TRBV11-2 and TRBJ1-1, reads EAGVAQSPRYKIIEKRQSVAFWCNPISGHATLYWYQQILGQGPKLLIQFQNNGVVDDSQLPKDRFSAERLKGVDSTLKIQPAKLEDSAVYLCASSLDGGGNTEAFFGQGTRLTVV.

The chain couples TRBV6-6 to TRBJ2-5; weak D call: TRBD2 (5 bases). The J call may not be correct, given that the DNA end is closer to TRBJ2-7. Per germline, CDR1 MNHNY and CDR2 SVGAGI (reference sequence). This CDR3 contains 13 residues. The CDR3, as DNA: TGTGCCAGCATGCCTGAGGGCACCTACGAGCAGTACTTC. This codes for CASMPEGTYEQYF.

This clonotype was counted only a few times. This chain joins TRBV12-3 or TRBV12-4 and TRBJ2-1; the D is unclear. The J call could be wrong; TRBJ2-7 is a better fit for the DNA end. The CDR3 is 13 residues long. Here the CDR3 reads CASSDETSYEQYF. CDR3 bases: TGTGCCAGCAGTGATGAGACTTCCTACGAGCAGTACTTC.

This clonotype was counted ten times or more. This chain uses TRBV18 with TRBJ1-5, with D unresolved. The V end was cut by 3 bases, the J end by 9 bases, with 12 bases between. Germline V gene sequence: CDR1 KGHSH, CDR2 LQKENI. The CDR3 runs to 13 residues. The CDR3 reads CASSPDGSLPQHF. The CDR3, as DNA: TGTGCCAGCTCACCCGACGGATCTCTGCCCCAGCATTTT.

This chain connects TRBV7-2 to TRBJ2-7, with unresolved D. TRBJ1-2 explains the end of the DNA better; the J call may be wrong. The length of the CDR3 is 13 residues. Germline V gene data show CDR1 as SGHTA and CDR2 as FQGNSA. The CDR3 loop is CASSLDANYGYTF. The CDR3, as DNA: TGTGCCAGCAGCTTAGATGCTAACTATGGCTACACCTTC.

This clonotype is labeled as medium-sized. The chain uses TRBV11-2 and TRBJ2-1; D may be TRBD1 (5 bases). Per germline, CDR1 SGHAT and CDR2 FQNNGV. The V end was cut by 1 base, the J end by 5 bases, with 12 bases between. The CDR3 totals 15 residues. CDR3 DNA sequence: TGTGCCAGCAGCTTAGGGGCCAACAGGAACAATGAGCAGTTCTTC. The encoded protein is CASSLGANRNNEQFF.

On this clonotype itself: This likely comes from a read error, as the CDR3 has no conserved phenylalanine or tryptophan at its end. The DNA is left out, because the CDR3 cannot be placed on it with certainty; the CDR3 is given as TCRdb lists it. This rearrangement joins TRBV12-3 or TRBV12-4 to TRBJ2-1; the table's D call, TRBD2, was not checked against the DNA. A total of 10 residues make up the CDR3, ends included. The CDR3 sequence: CASSLVGWDL.

V is TRBV7-6 and J is TRBJ2-1, with TRBD2 matching over 10 bases. Germline CDR1 and CDR2: SGHVS and FNYEAQ. V lost 5 bases to trimming and J lost 8 bases; unmatched junction nucleotides: 21. The CDR3 sequence is 19 residues long. Here the CDR3 DNA reads TGTGCCAGCAGCACCAGGACTAGCGGCCTACGAGGACCATACTATGAGCAGTTCTTC. It yields the protein CASSTRTSGLRGPYYEQFF.

This clonotype showed up just a few times. The rearrangement links TRBV7-3 to TRBJ1-5, with D perhaps TRBD1 (5 bases). This CDR3 has 14 amino acids. Looked up from germline, CDR1 is SGHTA and CDR2 is FQGTGA. The germline V and J ends were trimmed by 2 bases and 6 bases, with 11 bases remaining between them. CDR3 coding DNA: TGTGCCAGCAGCTTAGAGTCGGGGCGTCAGCCCCAGCATTTT. It specifies CASSLESGRQPQHF.

Within the sample, this clonotype is medium-sized. This may come from a read error, since a much larger clone is one base off. CDR3 nucleotides: TGTGCCAGCAGCCCGCGACAGGGACAGGGATACAATGAGCAGTACTTC. Its translation is CASSPRQGQGYNEQYF. The chain has TRBV11-3 and TRBJ2-7; the match to TRBD1 covers 9 bases. Per germline, CDR1 SGHNT and CDR2 YENEEA. Trimming took 5 bases from V and 7 from J; bases not matched to a gene: 15. The CDR3 is made up of 16 amino acids.

The chain couples TRBV7-3 to TRBJ2-1; D is unresolved. Trimming cost V 0 bases and J 10 bases, with 10 bases left between them. This CDR3 has 13 residues. Germline loops: CDR1 SGHTA, CDR2 FQGTGA. The CDR3 spells CASSLTGSYEQFF. The CDR3 DNA reads TGTGCCAGCAGCTTAACTGGCTCCTACGAGCAGTTCTTC.

In this sample, this clonotype is large. V and J are TRBV5-1 and TRBJ2-7; D not certain. V gave up 0 bases and J gave up 0 bases, with 10 bases separating them. This CDR3 comprises 15 residues. Germline CDR1 reads SGHRS; CDR2 reads YFSETQ. The CDR3 here is CASSLDTESSYEQYF. In DNA, the CDR3 is TGCGCCAGCAGCTTGGACACGGAGAGCTCCTACGAGCAGTACTTC.

The chain uses TRBV7-6 and TRBJ1-1; possibly TRBD1 for D (6 bases). CDR1 is SGHVS, CDR2 FNYEAQ, per germline. The ends were cut back, 1 base at V and 1 base at J, with 10 bases in the middle. This CDR3 comprises 15 residues. CDR3 residues: CASSLGTTGNTEAFF. In nucleotides, the CDR3 is TGTGCCAGCAGCTTAGGAACGACAGGGAACACTGAAGCTTTCTTT.